This is a list of T cell receptor beta chains from one sample in a study of CD4 T cells in relation to SARS-CoV-2 and coronaviruses. Their specific antigens are unknown. The method was immunoSEQ multiplex PCR; TCRdb's version includes in-frame clones alone and lacks a portion of them. The sample records about 19,000 clones, 77% being singletons. Sequencing was performed on CD4+ T cells from PBMCs, cultured in vitro. Every receptor here comes from a human donor in good health. Both conserved end residues are part of each CDR3. D genes are given only for firm matches. Some rows have no size entry. The others give once, few or many, or a class for an expanded clone.

J gene: TRBJ2-3
D gene: -
clone size: -
V gene: TRBV18
CDR3 protein: CASSPVAASTDTQYF
CDR3 DNA: TGTGCCAGCTCGCCCGTGGCGGCTAGCACAGATACGCAGTATTTT

J gene: TRBJ1-5
D gene: -
clone size: -
V gene: TRBV10-3
CDR3 protein: CAISDRGGSSNQPQHF
CDR3 DNA: TGTGCCATCAGTGACCGGGGAGGGTCAAGCAATCAGCCCCAGCATTTT

J gene: TRBJ2-3
D gene: TRBD1
clone size: -
V gene: TRBV7-3
CDR3 protein: CASSQGQSTDTQYF
CDR3 DNA: TGTGCCAGCAGCCAGGGACAGAGCACAGATACGCAGTATTTT

J gene: TRBJ2-1
D gene: TRBD2
clone size: -
V gene: TRBV10-3
CDR3 protein: CATTTGTSGGGKYNEQFF
CDR3 DNA: TGTGCCACCACAACCGGGACTAGCGGAGGGGGGAAATACAATGAGCAGTTCTTC

J gene: TRBJ1-4
D gene: TRBD1
clone size: -
V gene: TRBV7-2
CDR3 protein: CASSPGQRATNEKLFF
CDR3 DNA: TGTGCCAGCAGCCCGGGACAGAGAGCAACTAATGAAAAACTGTTTTTT

J gene: TRBJ1-1
D gene: -
clone size: few
V gene: TRBV5-4
CDR3 protein: CASRRGFIMNTEAFF
CDR3 DNA: TGTGCCAGCAGACGGGGCTTCATAATGAACACTGAAGCTTTCTTT

J gene: TRBJ2-2
D gene: -
clone size: few
V gene: TRBV5-1
CDR3 protein: CASSLGGRNTGELFF
CDR3 DNA: TGCGCCAGCAGCTTGGGGGGGCGAAACACCGGGGAGCTGTTTTTT

J gene: TRBJ2-2
D gene: -
clone size: -
V gene: TRBV5-1
CDR3 protein: CASSVARQPNTGELFF
CDR3 DNA: TGCGCCAGCAGCGTCGCGAGGCAGCCGAACACCGGGGAGCTGTTTTTT

J gene: TRBJ1-6
D gene: -
clone size: -
V gene: TRBV7-2
CDR3 protein: CASSTTGNSGSPLHF
CDR3 DNA: TGTGCCAGCAGCACTACAGGGAATTCCGGATCACCCCTCCACTTT

J gene: TRBJ2-2
D gene: TRBD2
clone size: medium-sized
V gene: TRBV2
CDR3 protein: CASSEWTSGNTGELFF
CDR3 DNA: TGTGCCAGCAGTGAGTGGACTAGCGGGAACACCGGGGAGCTGTTTTTT

J gene: TRBJ2-3
D gene: TRBD2
clone size: -
V gene: TRBV29-1
CDR3 protein: CSVAAGGLDTQYF
CDR3 DNA: TGCAGCGTTGCAGCGGGGGGACTAGATACGCAGTATTTT

J gene: TRBJ1-1
D gene: -
clone size: -
V gene: TRBV6-4
CDR3 protein: CASSDGLGRGNTEAFF
CDR3 DNA: TGTGCCAGCAGTGACGGTCTCGGCAGAGGGAACACTGAAGCTTTCTTT

J gene: TRBJ2-2
D gene: -
clone size: -
V gene: TRBV7-7
CDR3 protein: CASSSTTGELFF
CDR3 DNA: TGTGCCAGCAGCTCCACCACCGGGGAGCTGTTTTTT

J gene: TRBJ1-4
D gene: TRBD1
clone size: -
V gene: TRBV5-1
CDR3 protein: CASSSGGTGEKLFF
CDR3 DNA: TGCGCCAGCAGCTCCGGGGGGACAGGCGAAAAACTGTTTTTT

J gene: TRBJ1-5
D gene: -
clone size: few
V gene: TRBV11-2
CDR3 protein: CASSPAGLDSNQPQHF
CDR3 DNA: TGTGCCAGCAGCCCGGCTGGTTTGGATAGCAATCAGCCCCAGCATTTT

J gene: TRBJ1-5
D gene: -
clone size: -
V gene: TRBV19
CDR3 protein: CASSISGAGQPQHF
CDR3 DNA: TGTGCCAGTAGTATATCGGGGGCAGGGCAGCCCCAGCATTTT